This T cell receptor (beta chain) was profiled in a study of T cell responses to AZD1222 COVID-19 vaccine. Points from the study as a whole: CD4 TCRs linked to vaccination spanned spike, dominating at 160-218 and 743-854. Most donors were white British, females outnumbered males, and clonal diversity was possibly underestimated.

The sample holds one count of this clone. Its target is not known. Method: immunoSEQ multiplex PCR; TCRdb's copy keeps in-frame clones and lacks some. The repertoire includes about 120,000 clones, 80% to 90% of them detected once, and approximately 2.4% sits in the top ten. The CDR3 covers 15 residues. Germline V lookup: CDR1 MNHNY, CDR2 SVGAGI (reference sequence). Trimming pared 4 bases from V and 0 bases from J, leaving 10 bases between. Specimen: peripheral blood, collected on day 0 of AZD1222 vaccination. This rearrangement joins TRBV6-6 to TRBJ1-3; D uncertain. The clonotype originates from an adult in good health. The CDR3 spells CASSSLALSGNTIYF. In DNA form, the CDR3 reads TGTGCCAGCAGTTCGCTGGCCCTCTCTGGAAACACCATATATTTT.